This T cell receptor (beta chain) appears in the sequencing data of a study of shared clonotypes between healthy human individuals. Notes on the study in general: Approximately 5% of naive CD4 clonotypes were shared across four donors.

This CDR3 contains 15 residues. Looked up from germline, CDR1 is MDHEN and CDR2 is SYDVKM. V was shortened by 2 bases and J by 0 bases, with 8 bases between the two germline ends. Original methodology: Junction-only immunoSEQ sequences carried no quality scores, so filtering differed. Only in-frame clones appear in the TCRdb table, and some are missing; sequencing was by immunoSEQ multiplex PCR. Clonal size and the V and J genes are those of that table, whereas D and trimming came from the DNA. The profile shows about 2.2 million clones, 93% of them singletons. Cells designated naive CD8 were CD45RO-negative and were positively selected for CCR7, with terminally differentiated effector memory CD45RA+ cells excluded. Adults of Caucasian background living in Nashville, Tennessee made up all donors. In the case of this clone: Antigen: not known. Other DNA sequences within the sample encode an identical CDR3.

This sequence joins TRBV28 and TRBJ2-1; no definite D call. Sequenced: naive CD8+ T cells from PBMCs. The sequence was collected from a man aged 18 to 29 in good health. Some clones in this sample may be carry-over from other donors' samples. In DNA, the CDR3 is TGTGCCAGCAGTTTACTGGAGAGCTCCTACAATGAGCAGTTCTTC. Its protein product is CASSLLESSYNEQFF.